Following are 24 T cell receptor beta chains from one sample sequenced in a study of blood T cell repertoires in COVID-19. Sequenced by immunoSEQ multiplex PCR; TCRdb stores in-frame clones only, minus some. The sample includes under 400,000 clones, 87% seen only once; the top ten take approximately 1.8%. Sample: PBMCs or T cells enriched from blood (not recorded which). These receptors were collected from a man in his forties in a cohort exposed to, infected with or recovered from COVID-19 (not recorded which).

V gene TRBV5-1 combines with J gene TRBJ2-1; D ambiguous. Germline loops: CDR1 SGHRS, CDR2 YFSETQ. The CDR3 runs 13 residues. Trimming removed 2 bases at V and 9 bases at J, with 12 bases between. The DNA of the CDR3 is TGCGCCAGCAGCTTTCGACAAGACCGTGAGCAGTTCTTC. Its protein product is CASSFRQDREQFF.

This clone turned up a few times. This chain uses TRBV28 with TRBJ1-2; 7 bases match TRBD1. Germline V lookup: CDR1 MDHEN, CDR2 SYDVKM. V was pared by 4 bases and J by 5 bases, with 10 bases of the junction left unmatched. This CDR3 contains 15 residues. CDR3 protein: CASSSPGQSNYGYTF. The CDR3 DNA follows: TGTGCCAGCAGTTCGCCGGGACAGTCCAATTATGGCTACACCTTC.

The V call is TRBV13, the J call TRBJ1-2, with 9 bases matching TRBD1. The CDR3 runs to 16 residues. The germline V gene encodes CDR1 PRHDT and CDR2 FYEKMQ (reference sequence). The J segment lost 5 bases and the V segment lost 5 bases, leaving 12 bases of the junction unmatched. In nucleotides, the CDR3 is TGTGCCAGCAGCACCAACCGGGACAGGGTTCCATATGGCTACACCTTC. The encoded protein is CASSTNRDRVPYGYTF.

This clone was seen only once. The chain couples TRBV3-1 (or the pseudogene TRBV3-2) to TRBJ2-1; 14 nucleotides match TRBD2. Per germline, CDR1 LGHDT and CDR2 YNNKEL (reference sequence). V lost 4 bases, J lost 7 bases, and 9 bases stayed unmatched. The CDR3 runs 17 residues. In DNA form, the CDR3 reads TGTGCCAGCAGCCCCCTACCGGGACTAGCGGGAGAAAATGAGCAGTTCTTC. It is translated as CASSPLPGLAGENEQFF.

V gene TRBV10-3 combines with J gene TRBJ1-2, with D hard to call. V lost 2 bases, J lost 6 bases, and 7 bases lay in between. CDR1 and CDR2 from the germline V gene are ENHRY and SYGVKD. This CDR3 is built from 12 residues. CDR3 sequence reads: CAISESTDGYTF. CDR3 in DNA: TGTGCCATCAGTGAGAGTACAGATGGCTACACCTTC.

The sample holds one count of this clone. This sequence joins TRBV30 and TRBJ1-1, with 7 bases lining up with TRBD1. CDR1 and CDR2 from the germline V gene are GTSNPN and SVGIG (reference sequence). Germline trimming cut 1 base from V and 11 bases from J; bases unmatched to any gene: 7. CDR3 length: 12 residues. The CDR3 protein is CAWSATGVGAFF. CDR3 bases: TGTGCCTGGAGTGCTACAGGGGTAGGGGCTTTCTTT.

This chain links TRBV15 with TRBJ2-7, with D perhaps TRBD2 (5 bases). The germline V gene encodes CDR1 LNHNV and CDR2 YYDKDF (reference sequence). The CDR3 spans 12 residues. Trimming removed 1 base at V and 5 bases at J, with 6 bases between. The DNA of the CDR3 is TGTGCCACCAGCAGAGTGGGAGACGAGCAGTACTTC. It codes for CATSRVGDEQYF.

The rearrangement joins TRBV5-4 to TRBJ1-4, with 9 bases aligning to TRBD1. V shed 3 bases and J 6 bases; nucleotides not matched to a gene: 6. The CDR3 length is 15 residues. The germline gives CDR1 SGHNT, CDR2 YYREEE (reference sequence). The CDR3 bases are TGTGCCAGCAGCTACAAACAGGGGGCAGATGAAAAACTGTTTTTT. Translating gives CASSYKQGADEKLFF.

This chain joins TRBV4-1 and TRBJ2-1; 16 nucleotides line up with TRBD2. Trimming took 5 bases from V and 7 from J; bases not matched to a gene: 2. Per germline, CDR1 MGHRA and CDR2 YSYEKL. The CDR3 spans 15 residues. The CDR3 protein is CASSGTSGRVNEQFF. DNA of the CDR3: TGCGCCAGCAGCGGGACTAGCGGGAGGGTGAATGAGCAGTTCTTC.

This chain links TRBV7-8 with TRBJ1-5; 7 nucleotides match TRBD1. There are 15 residues in the CDR3. Trimming at V came to 5 bases and at J to 2 bases, leaving 6 bases not matched to a gene. CDR1 and CDR2 from the germline V gene are SGHVS and FQNEAQ. CDR3 loop: CASSLGGTGNQPQHF. CDR3 DNA: TGTGCCAGCAGCCTAGGGGGCACGGGCAATCAGCCCCAGCATTTT.

The chain couples TRBV5-1 to TRBJ1-4; D call uncertain. The CDR3 sequence is 14 residues long. V lost 0 bases and J 8 bases, leaving 11 bases between the germline ends. Germline assignment: CDR1 SGHRS and CDR2 YFSETQ. Here the CDR3 reads CASSLDPLGEKLFF. The CDR3 coding sequence is TGCGCCAGCAGCTTGGACCCTCTCGGGGAAAAACTGTTTTTT.

The genes are TRBV5-1 and TRBJ2-7; D might be TRBD2 (6 bases). The V gene lost 2 bases and the J gene lost 0 bases, with 15 bases spanning the gap. Germline V gene lookup returns CDR1 SGHRS and CDR2 YFSETQ. This CDR3 comprises 16 residues. The CDR3 DNA follows: TGCGCCAGCAGCTTATCGGTCGGGAGCCTCTCCTACGAGCAGTACTTC. Its translation is CASSLSVGSLSYEQYF. Full variable domain (rest looked up from reference TRBV5-1 and TRBJ2-7): KAGVTQTPRYLIKTRGQQVTLSCSPISGHRSVSWYQQTPGQGLQFLFEYFSETQRNKGNFPGRFSGRQFSNSRSEMNVSTLELGDSALYLCASSLSVGSLSYEQYFGPGTRLTVT.

This clone was observed a few times. This chain joins TRBV18 and TRBJ1-3; 10 bases match TRBD1. The CDR3 consists of 17 residues. Germline V gene data show CDR1 as KGHSH and CDR2 as LQKENI. The junction had 12 bases not matched to a gene; V was cut back by 6 bases and J by 4 bases. The CDR3 nucleotides are TGTGCCAGCTCGTCCGGGACAGGGGATTTGTACGGAAACACCATATATTTT. Protein: CASSSGTGDLYGNTIYF.

The chain is built from TRBV20-1 and TRBJ2-5, with D maybe TRBD2 (5 bases). Germline V gene data show CDR1 as DFQATT and CDR2 as SNEGSKA (reference sequence). Between the trimmed V and J ends, which lost 6 bases and 4 bases, there was a span of 9 bases. CDR3 size: 11 residues. The CDR3 sequence: CSAIEGETQYF. The CDR3 DNA reads TGCAGTGCCATCGAGGGAGAGACCCAGTACTTC.

J is TRBJ1-2 and V is TRBV6-4; D not resolved. The germline gives CDR1 MRHNA, CDR2 SNTAGT. This CDR3 spans 13 amino acids. V lost 3 bases and J lost 7, with 12 bases in between. CDR3 sequence reads: CASSESGRLGYTF. The CDR3 DNA follows: TGTGCCAGCAGTGAGTCCGGCAGACTTGGCTACACCTTC.

CDR3 loop: CASSLLLLAGRQYF. CDR3 sequence (DNA): TGTGCCAGCAGCCTTCTACTTCTAGCGGGGAGGCAGTACTTC. The chain has TRBV14 and TRBJ2-7; 9 bases fit TRBD2. Germline loops: CDR1 SGHDN, CDR2 FVKESK. The V segment lost 4 bases and the J segment 9 bases; nucleotides outside the gene matches: 10. The CDR3 contains 14 residues.

The V call is TRBV19, the J call TRBJ2-1; 7 nucleotides match TRBD2. CDR3 length: 15 amino acids. J lost 0 bases, V lost 3 bases, and 2 bases had no gene match. Germline CDR1 LNHDA, CDR2 SQIVND (reference sequence). CDR3 amino acids: CASSIGGVSYNEQFF. CDR3 in DNA: TGTGCCAGTAGTATTGGGGGGGTCTCCTACAATGAGCAGTTCTTC.

A single count supports this clone. The genes are TRBV3-1 (or the pseudogene TRBV3-2) and TRBJ1-6; no firm D call. The CDR3 has 15 residues. V lost 6 bases and J 7 bases, leaving 16 bases between the germline ends. Germline-derived CDR1 and CDR2 are LGHDT and YNNKEL (reference sequence). CDR3 sequence: CASRPSGSENSPLHF. CDR3 DNA: TGTGCCAGCAGGCCATCCGGGTCTGAAAATTCACCCCTCCACTTT.

This clone was seen a single time. The gene calls are TRBV27 and TRBJ2-2, with 8 bases that match TRBD1. The V gene's germline CDR1 is MNHEY and CDR2 SMNVEV (reference sequence). V shed 3 bases and J 5 bases; nucleotides not matched to a gene: 2. There are 14 residues in the CDR3. DNA of the CDR3: TGTGCCAGCAGTTTGCAGGGGGCGACCGGGGAGCTGTTTTTT. Translation: CASSLQGATGELFF.

V and J are TRBV27 and TRBJ2-5, with TRBD1 identical over 10 bases. Looked up from germline, CDR1 is MNHEY and CDR2 is SMNVEV (reference sequence). This CDR3 has 15 residues. V lost 7 bases and J lost 3; bases outside the gene matches: 8. For the CDR3, the DNA is TGTGCCAGCACTTCCCCGGGACAGGGGAAAGAGACCCAGTACTTC. This encodes CASTSPGQGKETQYF.

J is TRBJ2-7 and V is TRBV11-2, with no clear D. Trimming removed 0 bases at V and 2 bases at J, with 11 bases between. Looked up from germline, CDR1 is SGHAT and CDR2 is FQNNGV. This CDR3 is built from 15 residues. The DNA for the CDR3 is TGTGCCAGCAGCTTAGATGTCGGTGGAGCCTACGAGCAGTACTTC. Residues: CASSLDVGGAYEQYF. The full variable domain, in which reference TRBV11-2 and TRBJ2-7 provide the parts outside the CDR3, is EAGVAQSPRYKIIEKRQSVAFWCNPISGHATLYWYQQILGQGPKLLIQFQNNGVVDDSQLPKDRFSAERLKGVDSTLKIQPAKLEDSAVYLCASSLDVGGAYEQYFGPGTRLTVT.

The gene calls are TRBV11-2 and TRBJ2-3; 11 bases are a match to TRBD2. The germline V gene encodes CDR1 SGHAT and CDR2 FQNNGV. The CDR3 is made up of 17 amino acids. V shed 1 base, J shed 6 bases, and the junction held 9 bases outside the gene matches. In DNA, the CDR3 is TGTGCCAGCAGCTTAGTTGGAGTACTAGCGGGAGATGATACGCAGTATTTT. Its translation: CASSLVGVLAGDDTQYF.

V is TRBV4-2 and J is TRBJ2-3; 10 bases map to TRBD2. Germline values: CDR1 LGHNA, CDR2 YNFKEQ. This CDR3 region has 16 residues. J gave up 5 bases and V 0 bases, and 5 bases lay outside the gene matches. The CDR3 protein is CASSQESGRVGDTQYF. In DNA, the CDR3 is TGTGCCAGCAGCCAAGAAAGCGGGAGGGTGGGAGATACGCAGTATTTT.

The rearrangement links TRBV21-1 to TRBJ1-1; TRBD1 was called by the table and not checked on the DNA. TRBV21-1 is an annotated pseudogene. There are 9 residues in the CDR3. For the CDR3, the DNA is TGTTACAGGGTCACTGAAGCTTTCTTT. As protein: CYRVTEAFF.